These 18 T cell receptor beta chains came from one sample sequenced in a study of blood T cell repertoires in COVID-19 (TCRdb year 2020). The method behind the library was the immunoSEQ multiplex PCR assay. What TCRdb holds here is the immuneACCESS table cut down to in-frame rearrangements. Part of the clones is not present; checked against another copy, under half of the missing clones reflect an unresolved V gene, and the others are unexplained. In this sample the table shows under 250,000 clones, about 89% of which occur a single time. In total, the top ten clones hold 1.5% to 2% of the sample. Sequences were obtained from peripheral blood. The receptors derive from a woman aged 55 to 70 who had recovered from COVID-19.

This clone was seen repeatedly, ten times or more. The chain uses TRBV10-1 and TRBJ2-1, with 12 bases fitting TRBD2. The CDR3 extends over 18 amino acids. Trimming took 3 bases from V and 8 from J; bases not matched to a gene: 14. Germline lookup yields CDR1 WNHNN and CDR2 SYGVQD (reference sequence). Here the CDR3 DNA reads TGCGCCAGCAGTGATGGGCTAGCGGGGGGGCGAGTCTCCGATGAGCAGTTCTTC. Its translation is CASSDGLAGGRVSDEQFF.

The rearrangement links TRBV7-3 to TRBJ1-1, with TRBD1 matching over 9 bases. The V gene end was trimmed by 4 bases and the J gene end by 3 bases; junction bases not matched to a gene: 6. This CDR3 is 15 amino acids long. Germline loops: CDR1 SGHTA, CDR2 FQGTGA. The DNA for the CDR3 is TGTGCCAGCAGCTCTACAGGGGGCGCGGACACTGAAGCTTTCTTT. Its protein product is CASSSTGGADTEAFF.

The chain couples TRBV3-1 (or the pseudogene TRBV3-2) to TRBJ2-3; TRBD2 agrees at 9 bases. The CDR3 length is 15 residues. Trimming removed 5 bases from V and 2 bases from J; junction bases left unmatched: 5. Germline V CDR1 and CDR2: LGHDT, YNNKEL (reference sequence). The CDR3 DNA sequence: TGTGCCAGCAGCTTTGGACTAGCGAACACAGATACGCAGTATTTT. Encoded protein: CASSFGLANTDTQYF.

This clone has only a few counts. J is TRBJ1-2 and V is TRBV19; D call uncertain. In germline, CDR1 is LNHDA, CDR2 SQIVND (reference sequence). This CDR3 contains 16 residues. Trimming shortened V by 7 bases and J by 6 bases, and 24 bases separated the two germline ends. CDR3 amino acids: CASTPVGMGWADGYTF. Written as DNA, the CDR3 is TGTGCCAGTACCCCAGTAGGTATGGGCTGGGCTGATGGCTACACCTTC.

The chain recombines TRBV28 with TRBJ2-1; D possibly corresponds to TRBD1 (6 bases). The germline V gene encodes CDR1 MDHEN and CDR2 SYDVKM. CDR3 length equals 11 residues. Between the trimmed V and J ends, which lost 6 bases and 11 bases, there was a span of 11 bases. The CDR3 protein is CASSLQGKQFF. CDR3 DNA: TGTGCCAGCAGCCTACAGGGAAAGCAGTTCTTC.

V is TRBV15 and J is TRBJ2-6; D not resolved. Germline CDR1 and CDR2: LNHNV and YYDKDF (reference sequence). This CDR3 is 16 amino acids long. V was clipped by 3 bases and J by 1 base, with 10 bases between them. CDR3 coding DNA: TGTGCCACCAGCAGGGAGCTGGCTTCTGGGGCCAACGTCCTGACTTTC. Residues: CATSRELASGANVLTF.

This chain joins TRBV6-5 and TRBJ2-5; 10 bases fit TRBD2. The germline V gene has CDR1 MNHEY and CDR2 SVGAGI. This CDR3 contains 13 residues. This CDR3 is CAAAGGHQETQYF. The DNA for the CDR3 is TGTGCTGCAGCGGGGGGGCACCAAGAGACCCAGTACTTC.

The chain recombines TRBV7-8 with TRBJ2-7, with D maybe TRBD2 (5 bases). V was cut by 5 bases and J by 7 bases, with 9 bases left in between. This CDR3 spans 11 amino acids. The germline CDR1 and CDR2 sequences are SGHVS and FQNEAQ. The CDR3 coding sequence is TGTGCCAGCAGCCCCTGGAGGGAGCAGTACTTC. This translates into CASSPWREQYF.

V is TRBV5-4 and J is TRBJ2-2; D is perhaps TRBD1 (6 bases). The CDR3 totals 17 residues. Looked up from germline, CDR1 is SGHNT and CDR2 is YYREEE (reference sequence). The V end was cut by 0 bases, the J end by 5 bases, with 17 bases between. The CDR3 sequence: CASSLAARQGPTGELFF. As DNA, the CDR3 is TGTGCCAGCAGCTTGGCCGCGAGGCAGGGGCCTACCGGGGAGCTGTTTTTT.

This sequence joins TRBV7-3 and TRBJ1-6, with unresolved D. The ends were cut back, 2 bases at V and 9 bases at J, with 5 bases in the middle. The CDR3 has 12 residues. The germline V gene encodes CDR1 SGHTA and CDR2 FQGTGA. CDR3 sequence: CASSLPGSPLHF. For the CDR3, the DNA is TGTGCCAGCAGCTTACCGGGTTCACCCCTCCACTTT.

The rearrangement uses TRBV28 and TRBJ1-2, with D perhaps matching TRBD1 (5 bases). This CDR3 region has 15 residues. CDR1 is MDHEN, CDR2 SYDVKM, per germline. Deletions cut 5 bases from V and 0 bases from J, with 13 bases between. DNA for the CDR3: TGTGCCAGCAGTCCTACAGGTACTTCTAACTATGGCTACACCTTC. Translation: CASSPTGTSNYGYTF.

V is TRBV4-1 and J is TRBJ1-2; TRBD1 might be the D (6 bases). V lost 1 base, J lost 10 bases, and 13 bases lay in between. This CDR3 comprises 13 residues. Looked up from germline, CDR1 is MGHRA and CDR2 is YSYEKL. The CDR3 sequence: CASSQVLDSPYTF. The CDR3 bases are TGCGCCAGCAGCCAAGTTCTGGACAGTCCCTACACCTTC.

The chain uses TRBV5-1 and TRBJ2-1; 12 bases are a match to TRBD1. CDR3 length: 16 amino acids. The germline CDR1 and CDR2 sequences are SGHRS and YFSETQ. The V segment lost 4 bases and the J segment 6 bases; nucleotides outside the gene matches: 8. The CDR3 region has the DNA TGCGCCAGCAGCCGGGAGGGACAGGGGGCCGGCAATGAGCAGTTCTTC. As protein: CASSREGQGAGNEQFF.

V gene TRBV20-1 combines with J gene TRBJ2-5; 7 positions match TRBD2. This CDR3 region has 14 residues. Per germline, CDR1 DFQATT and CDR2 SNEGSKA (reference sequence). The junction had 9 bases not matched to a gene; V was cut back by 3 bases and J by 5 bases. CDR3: CSASSRTSRETQYF. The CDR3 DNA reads TGCAGTGCTAGTTCCCGGACTAGTCGGGAGACCCAGTACTTC.

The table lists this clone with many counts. The CDR3 bases are TGTGCCAGCAGCCGAGCAGGGGGCAACTCCTACGAGCAGTACTTC. Protein: CASSRAGGNSYEQYF. V gene TRBV7-8 combines with J gene TRBJ2-7, with TRBD1 identical over 8 bases. Germline CDR1 SGHVS, CDR2 FQNEAQ. This CDR3 comprises 15 residues. The trim removed 5 bases at V and 0 bases at J, leaving 6 bases unmatched. Using reference TRBV7-8 and TRBJ2-7 for the parts outside the CDR3, the full variable domain is GAGVSQSPRYKVAKRGQDVALRCDPISGHVSLFWYQQALGQGPEFLTYFQNEAQLDKSGLPSDRFFAERPEGSVSTLKIQRTQQEDSAVYLCASSRAGGNSYEQYFGPGTRLTVT.

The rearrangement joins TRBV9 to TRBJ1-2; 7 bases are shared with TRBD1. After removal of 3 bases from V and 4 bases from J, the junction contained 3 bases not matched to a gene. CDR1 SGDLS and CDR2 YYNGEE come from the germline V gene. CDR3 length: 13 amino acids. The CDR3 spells CASSGGQRYGYTF. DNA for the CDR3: TGTGCCAGCAGCGGGGGACAGCGCTATGGCTACACCTTC.

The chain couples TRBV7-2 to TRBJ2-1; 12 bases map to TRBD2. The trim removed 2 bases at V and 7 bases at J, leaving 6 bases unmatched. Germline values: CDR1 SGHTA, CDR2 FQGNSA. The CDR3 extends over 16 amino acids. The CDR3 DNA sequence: TGTGCCAGCAGCTTACGTCTAGCGGGGGGGCCGAATGAGCAGTTCTTC. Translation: CASSLRLAGGPNEQFF.

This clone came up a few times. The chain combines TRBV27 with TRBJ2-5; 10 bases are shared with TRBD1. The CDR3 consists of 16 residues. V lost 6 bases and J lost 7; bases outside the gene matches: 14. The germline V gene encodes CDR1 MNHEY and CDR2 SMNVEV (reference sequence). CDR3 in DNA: TGTGCCAGCAGCCCTCACGACAGGGGGCTGTCTCGGACCCAGTACTTC. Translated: CASSPHDRGLSRTQYF.